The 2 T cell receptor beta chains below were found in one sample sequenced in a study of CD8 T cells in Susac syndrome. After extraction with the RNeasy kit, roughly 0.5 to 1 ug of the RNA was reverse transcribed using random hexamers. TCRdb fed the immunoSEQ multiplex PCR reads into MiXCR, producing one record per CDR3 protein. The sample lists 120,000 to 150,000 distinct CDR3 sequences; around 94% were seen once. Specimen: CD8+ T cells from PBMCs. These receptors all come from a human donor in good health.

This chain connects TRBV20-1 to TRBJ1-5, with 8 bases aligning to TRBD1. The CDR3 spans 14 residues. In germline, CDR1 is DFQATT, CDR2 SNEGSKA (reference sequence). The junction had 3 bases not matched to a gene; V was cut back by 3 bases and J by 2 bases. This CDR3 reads CSASRTGRNQPQHF. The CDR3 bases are TGCAGTGCTAGTAGGACAGGGCGCAATCAGCCCCAGCATTTT.

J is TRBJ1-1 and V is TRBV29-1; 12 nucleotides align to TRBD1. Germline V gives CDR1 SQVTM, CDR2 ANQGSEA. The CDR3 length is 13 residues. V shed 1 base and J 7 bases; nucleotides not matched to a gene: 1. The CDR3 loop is CSVEGDRGLEAFF. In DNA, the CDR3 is TGCAGCGTTGAAGGGGACAGGGGGCTTGAAGCTTTCTTT.